The sequence of this T cell receptor beta chain was determined in a study of T cells after posttransplantation cyclophosphamide. Using immunoSEQ multiplex PCR, the repertoire was profiled, and TCRdb retains in-frame clones only, with some absent. The sample has about 15,000 clones; about 91% are singletons. V was cut by 1 base and J by 3 bases, with 4 bases left in between. Germline CDR1 SGHTA, CDR2 FQGTGA. This CDR3 comprises 13 residues. A note on this clone: Antigen unknown.

Study-wide results and caveats: After PTCy, TRB diversity resembled that of CNI/methotrexate controls. Tissue-infiltrating T cells from skin or gut overlapped little with blood T cells. Later post-transplant blood repertoires were often dominated by donor CD8+ memory clones.

Treatment was busulfan-fludarabine conditioning, a marrow graft, and cyclophosphamide on days +3 and +4. Sequencing was performed on CD4+ T cells sorted from blood, taken after allogeneic stem cell transplant with posttransplant cyclophosphamide. The chain employs TRBV7-3 and TRBJ1-3, with no clear D. The receptor was derived from a male patient between 55 and 70 years old who received an allogeneic stem cell transplant from a related donor and was CMV-positive. Part of the T cell pool may stem from the graft donor. This CDR3 is CASSLILGNTIYF. In DNA, the CDR3 is TGTGCCAGCAGCTTAATTCTTGGAAACACCATATATTTT.